The present entry profiles one T cell receptor beta chain with its context. People who had autoimmune disease history or systemic immunosuppression were excluded. This table comes from immunoSEQ multiplex PCR, and its TCRdb copy is limited to in-frame clones, with some not included. Of about 37,000 clones in the sample, less than 90% were seen once. The source of the sample is a study of OX40 agonist ivuxolimab in advanced cancers. The CDR3 loop spans 16 amino acids. Germline assignment: CDR1 SGHVS and CDR2 FQNEAQ. V lost 0 bases and J 1 base, leaving 12 bases between the germline ends. This material consisted of CD4+ or CD8+ T cells sorted from blood, taken in a trial of the OX40 agonist ivuxolimab. The TCR sequence derives from an adult with an advanced solid tumor such as melanoma, head and neck, liver or kidney cancer. The chain couples TRBV7-8 to TRBJ1-1, with a weak D call TRBD1 (6 bases). The CDR3 is CASSLAEGGSNTEAFF. The CDR3 nucleotides read TGTGCCAGCAGCTTAGCGGAAGGGGGATCGAACACTGAAGCTTTCTTT.